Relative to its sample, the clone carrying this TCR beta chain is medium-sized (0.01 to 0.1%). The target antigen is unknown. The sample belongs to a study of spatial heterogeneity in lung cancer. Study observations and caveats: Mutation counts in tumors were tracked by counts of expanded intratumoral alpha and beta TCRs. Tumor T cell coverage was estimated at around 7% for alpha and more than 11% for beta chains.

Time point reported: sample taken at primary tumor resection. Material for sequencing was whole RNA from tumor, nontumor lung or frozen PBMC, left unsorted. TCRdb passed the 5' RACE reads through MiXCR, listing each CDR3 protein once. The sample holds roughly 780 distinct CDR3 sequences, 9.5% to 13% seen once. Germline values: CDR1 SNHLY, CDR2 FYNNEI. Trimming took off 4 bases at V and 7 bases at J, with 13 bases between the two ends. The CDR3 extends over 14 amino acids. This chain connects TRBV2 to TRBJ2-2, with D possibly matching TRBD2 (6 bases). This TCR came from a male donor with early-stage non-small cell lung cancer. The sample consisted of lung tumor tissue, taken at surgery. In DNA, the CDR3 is TGTGCCAGCAGTGTAACGGGAGACGGCGGGGAGCTGTTTTTT. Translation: CASSVTGDGGELFF.